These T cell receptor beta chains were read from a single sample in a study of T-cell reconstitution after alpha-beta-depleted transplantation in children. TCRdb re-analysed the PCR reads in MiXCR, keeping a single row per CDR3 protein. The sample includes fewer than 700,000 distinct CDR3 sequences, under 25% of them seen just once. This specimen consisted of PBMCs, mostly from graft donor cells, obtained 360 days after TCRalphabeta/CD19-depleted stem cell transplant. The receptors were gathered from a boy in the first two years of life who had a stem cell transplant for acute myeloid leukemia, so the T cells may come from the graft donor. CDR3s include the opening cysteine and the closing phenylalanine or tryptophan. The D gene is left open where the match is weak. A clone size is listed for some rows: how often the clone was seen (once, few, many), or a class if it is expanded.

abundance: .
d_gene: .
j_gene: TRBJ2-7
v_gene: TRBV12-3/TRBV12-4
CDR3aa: CASRRISGPPSGEQYF
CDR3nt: TGTGCCAGCAGGAGGATTTCGGGTCCGCCGTCGGGCGAGCAGTACTTC

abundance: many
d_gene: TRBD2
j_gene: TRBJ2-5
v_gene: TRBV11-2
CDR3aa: CASSFTSGGETQYF
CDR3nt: TGTGCCAGCAGCTTTACTAGCGGGGGAGAGACCCAGTACTTC

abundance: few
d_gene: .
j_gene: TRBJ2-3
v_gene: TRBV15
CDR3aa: CATSRGGQITDTQYF
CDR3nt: TGTGCCACCAGCAGAGGAGGACAGATCACAGATACGCAGTATTTT

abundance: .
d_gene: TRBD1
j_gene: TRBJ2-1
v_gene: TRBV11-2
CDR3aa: CASSSGTGPIRGNEQFF
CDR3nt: TGTGCCAGCAGCTCGGGGACAGGGCCTATTAGGGGCAATGAGCAGTTCTTC

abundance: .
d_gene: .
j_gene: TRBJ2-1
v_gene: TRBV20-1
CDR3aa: CSAPVGVIEGRRYNEQFF
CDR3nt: TGCAGTGCTCCCGTTGGGGTTATCGAGGGGCGCAGGTACAATGAGCAGTTCTTC

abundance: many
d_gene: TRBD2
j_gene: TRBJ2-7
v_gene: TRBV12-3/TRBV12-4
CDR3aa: CASRPGGTYEQYF
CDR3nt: TGTGCCAGCAGGCCGGGGGGGACCTACGAGCAGTACTTC

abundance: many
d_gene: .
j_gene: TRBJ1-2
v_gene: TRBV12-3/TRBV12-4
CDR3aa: CASSLGRGYTF
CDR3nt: TGTGCCAGCAGTTTGGGCCGCGGCTACACCTTC

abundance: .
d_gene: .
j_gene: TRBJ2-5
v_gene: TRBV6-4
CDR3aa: CASRATVPQETQYF
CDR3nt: TGTGCCAGCAGAGCTACAGTGCCCCAAGAGACCCAGTACTTC

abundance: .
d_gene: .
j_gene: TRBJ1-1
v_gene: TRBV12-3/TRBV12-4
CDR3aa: CASSLETATLAEAFF
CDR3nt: TGTGCCAGCAGTTTAGAGACAGCTACTTTGGCTGAAGCTTTCTTT

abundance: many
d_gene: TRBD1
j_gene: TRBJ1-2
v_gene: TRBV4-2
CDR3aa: CASSQEKQDRGYGYTF
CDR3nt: TGTGCCAGCAGCCAAGAAAAACAGGACAGGGGGTATGGCTACACCTTC

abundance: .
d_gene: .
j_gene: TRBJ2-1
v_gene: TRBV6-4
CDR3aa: CASSLGDRQSDEQFF
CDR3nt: TGTGCCAGCAGTTTGGGGGACCGCCAGTCGGATGAGCAGTTCTTC

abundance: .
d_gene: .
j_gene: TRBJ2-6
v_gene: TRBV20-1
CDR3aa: CSADGGSSAGANVLTF
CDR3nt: TGCAGTGCCGATGGGGGGTCTAGCGCTGGGGCCAACGTCCTGACTTTC

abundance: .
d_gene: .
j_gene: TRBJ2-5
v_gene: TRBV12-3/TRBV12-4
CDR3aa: CASSLPGRGTQYF
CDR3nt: TGTGCCAGCAGTTTGCCAGGGCGTGGGACCCAGTACTTC

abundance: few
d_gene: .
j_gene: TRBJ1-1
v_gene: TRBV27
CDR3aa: CASSFSAGMNTEAFF
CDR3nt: TGTGCCAGCAGTTTCTCGGCGGGAATGAACACTGAAGCTTTCTTT

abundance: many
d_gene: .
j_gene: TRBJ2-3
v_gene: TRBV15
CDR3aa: CATSRDPSSDTQYF
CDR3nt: TGTGCCACCAGCAGAGACCCTTCCTCAGATACGCAGTATTTT

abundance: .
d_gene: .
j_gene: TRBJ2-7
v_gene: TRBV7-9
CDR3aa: CASSLVSIYEQYF
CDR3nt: TGTGCCAGCAGCTTAGTTTCGATCTACGAGCAGTACTTC

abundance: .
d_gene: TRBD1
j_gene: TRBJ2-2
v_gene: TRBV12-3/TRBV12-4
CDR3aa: CASSGTGGGTGELFF
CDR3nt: TGTGCCAGCAGTGGGACAGGGGGAGGGACCGGGGAGCTGTTTTTT

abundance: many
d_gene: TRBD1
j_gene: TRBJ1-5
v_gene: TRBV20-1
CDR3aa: CSARGQAGDQPQHF
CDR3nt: TGCAGTGCTAGGGGACAGGCTGGGGATCAGCCCCAGCATTTT

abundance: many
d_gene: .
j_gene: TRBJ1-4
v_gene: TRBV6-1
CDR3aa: CASSTAGATNEKLFF
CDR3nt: TGTGCCAGCAGTACCGCCGGGGCGACTAATGAAAAACTGTTTTTT

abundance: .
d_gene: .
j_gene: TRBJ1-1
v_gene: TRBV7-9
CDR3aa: CASRSQGGVMNTEAFF
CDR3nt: TGTGCCAGCCGTAGTCAGGGAGGGGTCATGAACACTGAAGCTTTCTTT

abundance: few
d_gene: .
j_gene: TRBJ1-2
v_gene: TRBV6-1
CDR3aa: CASSPLPRNYGYTF
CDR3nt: TGTGCCAGCAGTCCCCTTCCGCGTAACTATGGCTACACCTTC

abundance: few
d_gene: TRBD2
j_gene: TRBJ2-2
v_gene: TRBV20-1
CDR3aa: CSAAWTSSGELFF
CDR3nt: TGCAGTGCCGCGTGGACTAGCTCCGGGGAGCTGTTTTTT

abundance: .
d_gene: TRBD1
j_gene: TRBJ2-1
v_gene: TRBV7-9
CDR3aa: CASSFPGQGLEQFF
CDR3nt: TGTGCCAGCAGCTTTCCGGGACAGGGTCTTGAACAGTTCTTC